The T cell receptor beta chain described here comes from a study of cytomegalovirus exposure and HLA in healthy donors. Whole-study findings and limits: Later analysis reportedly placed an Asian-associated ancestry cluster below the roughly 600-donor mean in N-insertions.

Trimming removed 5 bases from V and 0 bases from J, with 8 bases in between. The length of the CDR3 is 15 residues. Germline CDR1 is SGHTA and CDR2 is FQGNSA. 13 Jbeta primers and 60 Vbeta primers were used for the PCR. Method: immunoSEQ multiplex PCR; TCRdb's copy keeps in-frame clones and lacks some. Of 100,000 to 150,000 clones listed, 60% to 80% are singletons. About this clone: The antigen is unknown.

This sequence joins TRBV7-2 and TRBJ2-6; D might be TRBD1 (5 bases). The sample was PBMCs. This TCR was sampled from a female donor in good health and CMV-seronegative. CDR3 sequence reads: CASSRTGSGANVLTF. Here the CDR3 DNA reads TGTGCCAGCAGCCGCACAGGCTCTGGGGCCAACGTCCTGACTTTC.